Given below is one T cell receptor (beta chain) in context. Losses at the gene ends were 2 bases for V and 5 bases for J; bases not matched to a gene: 14. Germline V gene data show CDR1 as SEHNR and CDR2 as FQNEAQ (reference sequence). CDR3 size: 17 residues. The data were produced by immunoSEQ multiplex PCR, yet TCRdb's version contains in-frame clones alone and is incomplete. Altogether around 61,000 clones are present, more than 90% being singletons, with the ten largest covering about 1%. The source of the sample is a study of cytomegalovirus exposure and HLA in healthy donors. This rearrangement joins TRBV7-9 to TRBJ2-5, with 7 bases aligning to TRBD2. Sample: PBMCs. The receptor was derived from a man aged 18 to 35 in good health and CMV-seronegative. CDR3 DNA: TGTGCCAGCAGCTTACTCAGACTAGCCCGGGAGACGGAGACCCAGTACTTC. Protein sequence: CASSLLRLARETETQYF.